This T cell receptor beta chain was recorded in a study of blood T cells in healthy people across ages. Study-wide results and limits: Long-lived donors exceeded aged donors in naive CD4+ cells and diversity.

Alongside a J-beta primer mix, a sample-barcoded 5' primer served in a second PCR lasting about 7 to 12 cycles. Each CDR3 protein is one row after TCRdb ran MiXCR on the 5' RACE reads. The sample carries about 1.4 million distinct CDR3 sequences, 59% recorded once. Comment on this clonotype: Its matching antigen is unknown.

Germline V gene sequence: CDR1 PRHDT, CDR2 FYEKMQ (reference sequence). The CDR3 extends over 17 amino acids. V gave up 5 bases and J gave up 2 bases; unmatched junction bases: 8. Sequencing was done on a sample of blood. This clonotype was obtained from a man between 18 and 35 years old in good health. This rearrangement joins TRBV13 to TRBJ2-3; the match to TRBD2 covers 12 bases. The CDR3 reads CASSTRGTSGHTDTQYF. CDR3 DNA: TGTGCCAGCAGCACACGAGGGACTAGCGGGCACACAGATACGCAGTATTTT.